One and the same sample provided the 27 T cell receptor beta chains below, sequenced in a study of chemoradiotherapy in HPV16-positive cancers. Generated by immunoSEQ multiplex PCR, the TCRdb table keeps only in-frame clones and is missing some. The repertoire has some 17,000 clones, 90% of them found once; the top ten carry less than 15%. Sequencing was performed on blood, taken from a patient who underwent chemoradiotherapy. These receptors were taken from a human donor with HPV-associated anogenital cancer.

The chain uses TRBV2 and TRBJ1-2, with TRBD1 as a possible D gene (5 bases). CDR3 length: 13 residues. V shed 7 bases and J shed 6 bases, with 15 bases lying between them. Germline CDR1 SNHLY, CDR2 FYNNEI. The CDR3 here is CASTESEGHGYTF. The CDR3 region has the DNA TGTGCCAGCACCGAATCGGAGGGGCATGGCTACACCTTC. The full variable domain, completed using reference TRBV2 and TRBJ1-2, is EPEVTQTPSHQVTQMGQEVILRCVPISNHLYFYWYRQILGQKVEFLVSFYNNEISEKSEIFDDQFSVERPDGSNFTLKIRSTKLEDSAMYFCASTESEGHGYTFGSGTRLTVV.

V and J are TRBV5-1 and TRBJ1-2; perhaps TRBD1 as D (5 bases). Deletions cut 1 base from V and 7 bases from J, with 11 bases between. CDR1 and CDR2 (germline): SGHRS, YFSETQ. This CDR3 contains 13 residues. CDR3 residues: CASSLIGDTGYTF. As DNA, the CDR3 is TGCGCCAGCAGCTTGATAGGGGATACTGGCTACACCTTC. The full variable domain, in which reference TRBV5-1 and TRBJ1-2 provide the parts outside the CDR3, is KAGVTQTPRYLIKTRGQQVTLSCSPISGHRSVSWYQQTPGQGLQFLFEYFSETQRNKGNFPGRFSGRQFSNSRSEMNVSTLELGDSALYLCASSLIGDTGYTFGSGTRLTVV.

The table lists this clone with a count of one. The gene calls are TRBV5-1 and TRBJ1-5, with TRBD1 matching 9 bases. Germline-derived CDR1 and CDR2 are SGHRS and YFSETQ. The CDR3 consists of 15 residues. J lost 7 bases, V lost 4 bases, and 9 bases had no gene match. In DNA, the CDR3 is TGCGCCAGCAGCATCACTACAGGGGGCCAGCAGCCCCAGCATTTT. This sequence encodes CASSITTGGQQPQHF.

This chain uses TRBV10-3 with TRBJ2-7; D gene uncertain. The V and J ends lost 6 bases and 0 bases respectively, with 9 bases between them. CDR1 and CDR2 from the germline V gene are ENHRY and SYGVKD. CDR3 length: 13 amino acids. The CDR3 sequence is CAISRDNSYEQYV. The CDR3, as DNA: TGTGCCATCAGCAGAGATAACTCCTACGAGCAGTACGTC.

This clone was counted a single time. The gene calls are TRBV4-2 and TRBJ1-3; TRBD1 agrees at 8 bases. The trim removed 0 bases at V and 2 bases at J, leaving 6 bases unmatched. Germline CDR1 reads LGHNA; CDR2 reads YNFKEQ. The CDR3 length is 17 residues. The CDR3 DNA reads as TGTGCCAGCAGCCAAGATGGTACGACAGGGGCTGGAAACACCATATATTTT. Protein product: CASSQDGTTGAGNTIYF.

The gene calls are TRBV6-1 and TRBJ1-2; perhaps TRBD1 as D (6 bases). Germline CDR1 and CDR2: MNHNS and SASEGT. CDR3 length equals 15 residues. Trimming shortened V by 2 bases and J by 2 bases, and 12 bases separated the two germline ends. CDR3 sequence (DNA): TGTGCCAGCAGTGAATTGACAGGTGGCAACTATGGCTACACCTTC. This gives the protein CASSELTGGNYGYTF.

This chain connects TRBV6-1 to TRBJ2-7, with a possible D match to TRBD1 (6 bases). The CDR3 has 13 amino acids. Germline V lookup: CDR1 MNHNS, CDR2 SASEGT. V lost 6 bases and J 3 bases, leaving 12 bases between the germline ends. The CDR3 spells CASRRDRNYEQYF. In DNA, the CDR3 is TGTGCCAGCAGGCGAGACAGGAACTACGAGCAGTACTTC.

The gene calls are TRBV7-2 and TRBJ2-1; TRBD2 is a possible D gene (6 bases). V was cut by 0 bases and J by 2 bases, with 8 bases left in between. Germline CDR1 and CDR2: SGHTA and FQGNSA. The CDR3 is 15 residues long. CDR3: CASSLAPGAYNEQFF. Here the CDR3 DNA reads TGTGCCAGCAGCTTAGCGCCGGGGGCCTACAATGAGCAGTTCTTC. The variable domain in full, with the rest retrieved from reference TRBV7-2 and TRBJ2-1, is GAGVSQSPSNKVTEKGKDVELRCDPISGHTALYWYRQSLGQGLEFLIYFQGNSAPDKSGLPSDRFSAERTGGSVSTLTIQRTQQEDSAVYLCASSLAPGAYNEQFFGPGTRLTVL.

V usage is TRBV4-1 and J usage is TRBJ2-3; unclear D gene. Germline V gene data show CDR1 as MGHRA and CDR2 as YSYEKL. The CDR3 contains 18 residues. V gave up 2 bases and J gave up 3 bases, with 21 bases separating them. The CDR3 bases are TGCGCCAGCAGCCAAAATAAGATCCGGCTCAAATCTACAGATACGCAGTATTTT. Translation: CASSQNKIRLKSTDTQYF.

This chain links TRBV4-3 with TRBJ2-1; D tentatively reads TRBD1 or TRBD2 (5 bases each). V was shortened by 3 bases and J by 9 bases, with 12 bases between the two germline ends. The CDR3 contains 13 residues. The germline CDR1 and CDR2 sequences are LGHNA and YSLEER. The CDR3: CASSHDSGTEQFF. The CDR3 region has the DNA TGCGCCAGCAGCCATGACTCCGGGACTGAGCAGTTCTTC.

This chain joins TRBV6-1 and TRBJ1-2; D is possibly TRBD1 (6 bases). This CDR3 comprises 14 residues. Trimming took 6 bases from V and 4 from J, leaving 15 bases between them. CDR1 is MNHNS and CDR2 is SASEGT in the germline V gene. CDR3 amino acids: CASSDSQGPYGYTF. DNA for the CDR3: TGTGCCAGCAGCGATAGTCAGGGGCCCTATGGCTACACCTTC.

This chain links TRBV2 with TRBJ2-3; TRBD1 or TRBD2 may be the D gene (5 bases each). Trimming removed 8 bases from V and 1 base from J, with 13 bases in between. The germline gives CDR1 SNHLY, CDR2 FYNNEI. This CDR3 spans 14 amino acids. CDR3 in amino acids: CASRRDPGTDTQYF. CDR3 coding DNA: TGTGCCAGCCGCCGGGACCCGGGCACAGATACGCAGTATTTT. The full variable domain, in which reference TRBV2 and TRBJ2-3 provide the parts outside the CDR3, is EPEVTQTPSHQVTQMGQEVILRCVPISNHLYFYWYRQILGQKVEFLVSFYNNEISEKSEIFDDQFSVERPDGSNFTLKIRSTKLEDSAMYFCASRRDPGTDTQYFGPGTRLTVL.

The V gene is TRBV5-5, the J gene TRBJ2-5; D call uncertain. Trimming stripped 0 bases from V and 1 base from J, with 10 bases between. The V gene's germline CDR1 is SGHKS and CDR2 YYEKEE (reference sequence). The CDR3 is 15 residues long. The CDR3 nucleotides are TGTGCCAGCAGCTTGGGTGGACCAGCCCAAGAGACCCAGTACTTC. Protein product: CASSLGGPAQETQYF.

The chain employs TRBV6-5 and TRBJ1-4; 7 bases are shared with TRBD1. The J segment lost 6 bases and the V segment lost 4 bases, leaving 2 bases of the junction unmatched. Germline loops: CDR1 MNHEY, CDR2 SVGAGI. The CDR3 loop spans 13 amino acids. The CDR3 loop is CASSSGGDEKLFF. CDR3 nucleotides: TGTGCCAGCAGTTCAGGGGGAGATGAAAAACTGTTTTTT.

The genes are TRBV21-1 and TRBJ2-1; the D segment call TRBD1 is taken from the table without a DNA check. TRBV21-1 is a pseudogene. This CDR3 region has 16 residues. CDR3 nucleotide sequence: TGTGCCAGCAGCAAAGGAAGGAACAGCTCCTACAATGAGCAGTTCTTC. Residues: CASSKGRNSSYNEQFF.

The chain carries TRBV18 and TRBJ2-7; 7 nucleotides match TRBD1. Germline V gene sequence: CDR1 KGHSH, CDR2 LQKENI. This CDR3 has 14 residues. With 0 bases clipped from V and 2 bases from J, the junction kept 1 base outside the gene matches. The CDR3 sequence is CASSPPGQPYEQYF. The CDR3 nucleotides are TGTGCCAGCTCACCACCGGGACAGCCCTACGAGCAGTACTTC.

The chain has TRBV9 and TRBJ2-3, with 11 bases lining up with TRBD2. In germline, CDR1 is SGDLS, CDR2 YYNGEE. The CDR3 runs to 15 residues. V shed 4 bases, J shed 5 bases, and the junction held 6 bases outside the gene matches. The CDR3 loop is CASSLSGGAGDTQYF. The CDR3, as DNA: TGTGCCAGCAGCCTTAGCGGGGGGGCAGGAGATACGCAGTATTTT.

This chain connects TRBV30 to TRBJ2-4; 7 bases are shared with TRBD1. The V and J ends lost 5 bases and 8 bases, in that order; junction bases with no gene match: 12. The CDR3 is made up of 14 amino acids. Germline V gives CDR1 GTSNPN, CDR2 SVGIG (reference sequence). The CDR3 region is CAWHILTGTDIQYF. Here the CDR3 DNA reads TGTGCCTGGCATATCCTAACAGGGACAGACATTCAGTACTTC. Looking up the rest from reference TRBV30 and TRBJ2-4 gives the full variable domain: SQTIHQWPATLVQPVGSPLSLECTVEGTSNPNLYWYRQAAGRGLQLLFYSVGIGQISSEVPQNLSASRPQDRQFILSSKKLLLSDSGFYLCAWHILTGTDIQYFGAGTRLSVL.

The chain links TRBV6-6 to TRBJ2-1, with D possibly TRBD1 on 6 matching bases. The CDR3 length is 15 residues. V was pared by 7 bases and J by 4 bases, with 17 bases between. CDR1 and CDR2 from the germline V gene are MNHNY and SVGAGI (reference sequence). CDR3: CASNLADSLYNEQFF. The CDR3 nucleotides read TGTGCCAGCAACCTTGCGGACAGTTTGTACAATGAGCAGTTCTTC.

The J gene is TRBJ2-1, the V gene TRBV29-1; D uncertain. V lost 3 bases, J lost 5 bases, and 8 bases lay in between. This CDR3 is built from 12 residues. CDR1 SQVTM and CDR2 ANQGSEA come from the germline V gene. The CDR3 region is CSVDPQNNEQFF. The CDR3 coding sequence is TGCAGCGTTGACCCCCAGAACAATGAGCAGTTCTTC.

This CDR3 reads CASSPSSGGHSWGDTQYF. CDR3 nucleotides: TGCGCCAGCAGCCCGTCTAGCGGGGGTCACAGTTGGGGAGATACGCAGTATTTT. The V gene is TRBV4-1, the J gene TRBJ2-3; 10 nucleotides line up with TRBD2. The J segment lost 5 bases and the V segment lost 4 bases, leaving 15 bases of the junction unmatched. Germline V CDR1 and CDR2: MGHRA, YSYEKL. The CDR3 sequence is 18 residues long.

V is TRBV6-5 and J is TRBJ1-1; 7 bases map to TRBD1. The junction had 10 bases not matched to a gene; V was cut back by 2 bases and J by 7 bases. The CDR3 totals 15 residues. Germline V CDR1 and CDR2: MNHEY, SVGAGI. The CDR3 loop reads CASSYTQGKSGEAFF. CDR3 coding DNA: TGTGCCAGCAGTTACACACAGGGGAAATCTGGTGAAGCTTTCTTT.

The chain is built from TRBV5-1 and TRBJ1-6; no clear D. V shed 5 bases and J shed 6 bases, with 15 bases lying between them. Germline CDR1 is SGHRS and CDR2 is YFSETQ. The CDR3 sequence is 15 residues long. CDR3 nucleotide sequence: TGCGCCAGCAGGACTATTTCACAGACTAATTCACCCCTCCACTTT. As protein: CASRTISQTNSPLHF. The full variable domain, rest sourced from reference TRBV5-1 and TRBJ1-6, is KAGVTQTPRYLIKTRGQQVTLSCSPISGHRSVSWYQQTPGQGLQFLFEYFSETQRNKGNFPGRFSGRQFSNSRSEMNVSTLELGDSALYLCASRTISQTNSPLHFGNGTRLTVT.

This chain connects TRBV27 to TRBJ1-5; weak D call: TRBD1 (5 bases). This CDR3 contains 14 residues. V was cut by 4 bases and J by 3 bases, with 10 bases left in between. Germline V gene lookup returns CDR1 MNHEY and CDR2 SMNVEV (reference sequence). CDR3 nucleotide sequence: TGTGCCAGCAGTTCCAGGGACGCCAATCAGCCCCAGCATTTT. It specifies CASSSRDANQPQHF.

This clone was observed a few times. The V and J genes are TRBV10-2 and TRBJ1-5, with 7 positions matching TRBD1. This CDR3 has 12 amino acids. Germline loops: CDR1 WSHSY, CDR2 SAAADI. Germline trimming cut 8 bases from V and 7 bases from J; bases unmatched to any gene: 5. The CDR3 loop is CASRDSSQPQHF. As DNA, the CDR3 is TGCGCCAGCCGGGACAGTTCACAGCCCCAGCATTTT.

The V and J genes are TRBV20-1 and TRBJ1-1, with D unclear. Trimming pared 3 bases from V and 6 bases from J, leaving 8 bases between. This CDR3 is built from 11 residues. CDR1 and CDR2 from the germline V gene are DFQATT and SNEGSKA (reference sequence). In DNA form, the CDR3 reads TGCAGTGCTAGGTTTGGGGCTGAAGCTTTCTTT. Translating gives CSARFGAEAFF.

The chain couples TRBV11-2 to TRBJ2-7; tentatively, D is TRBD1 or TRBD2 (5 bases each). Deletions cut 5 bases from V and 3 bases from J, with 14 bases between. The CDR3 spans 14 residues. Looked up from germline, CDR1 is SGHAT and CDR2 is FQNNGV. CDR3 loop: CASSLTVRGYEQYV. In nucleotides, the CDR3 is TGTGCCAGCAGCCTAACCGTGAGGGGCTACGAGCAGTACGTC.